Listed below are T cell receptor beta chains from one sample, sequenced in a study of cytomegalovirus exposure and HLA in healthy donors. Generated by immunoSEQ multiplex PCR, the TCRdb table keeps only in-frame clones and is missing some. The repertoire holds about 130,000 clones, with over 70% as singletons. The sequenced sample consisted of PBMCs. All receptors come from a woman between 55 and 75 years old in good health and CMV-seropositive. Each CDR3 is given with its conserved first and last residue. Each record gives: D gene, V gene, clone size, J gene, CDR3 DNA, CDR3 protein. A D gene is named only where the DNA matches it firmly. The size field is filled for only some rows; it gives once, few, many or a size class.

-,TRBV11-2,-,TRBJ1-1,TGTGCCAGCAGCCATGTTGGGGAGACTGAAGCTTTCTTT,CASSHVGETEAFF
TRBD2,TRBV27,-,TRBJ2-7,TGTGCCAGCGCCCGTCGGGAGGGGGGAGCCTACGAGCAGTACTTC,CASARREGGAYEQYF
TRBD1,TRBV4-1,-,TRBJ2-6,TGCGCCAGCAGCCAGGCACCGGGACAGGGGCACGGGGCCAACGTCCTGACTTTC,CASSQAPGQGHGANVLTF
-,TRBV5-1,-,TRBJ2-2,TGCGCCAGCAGCTCTGGGACTGGGAACACCGGGGAGCTGTTTTTT,CASSSGTGNTGELFF
TRBD2,TRBV5-1,-,TRBJ2-3,TGCGCCAGCAGCAACGGACTAGTCCAGGATACGCAGTATTTT,CASSNGLVQDTQYF
-,TRBV10-3,few,TRBJ2-2,TGTGCCATCACCAAGAACAGGAACACCGGGGAGCTGTTTTTT,CAITKNRNTGELFF
-,TRBV15,-,TRBJ1-1,TGTGCCACCAGCAGAGAAGGGGGGGTGAACACTGAAGCTTTCTTT,CATSREGGVNTEAFF
-,TRBV19,medium-sized,TRBJ2-7,TGTGCCAGTAGTATAGGCCAGATACACTACGAGCAGTACTTC,CASSIGQIHYEQYF
TRBD2,TRBV7-2,few,TRBJ2-1,TGTGCCAGCAGCTTATCCCTGGGACTAGCGGGGGCTTACAATGAGCAGTTCTTC,CASSLSLGLAGAYNEQFF
TRBD1,TRBV19,-,TRBJ2-7,TGTGCCAGTAGTATCGGACAGGGCGGGTACGAGCAGTACTTC,CASSIGQGGYEQYF
-,TRBV5-1,-,TRBJ1-1,TGCGCCAGCAACGTGCAGGGCGACACTGAAGCTTTCTTT,CASNVQGDTEAFF
-,TRBV13,-,TRBJ1-2,TGTGCCAGCAGCATAGGGCTGCGCGGCTACACCTTC,CASSIGLRGYTF
-,TRBV2,-,TRBJ2-5,TGTGCCAGCAGTGAAGAGACAGAGACATTTGGGCAAGAGACCCAGTACTTC,CASSEETETFGQETQYF
TRBD1,TRBV4-2,few,TRBJ1-1,TGTGCCAGCCGACAGGGCCGGACTGAAGCTTTCTTT,CASRQGRTEAFF
TRBD1,TRBV5-1,-,TRBJ1-5,TGCGCCAGCAGCCTCAAGGGGCGGGACAGGGGGCGGATAGGCAATCAGCCCCAGCATTTT,CASSLKGRDRGRIGNQPQHF
-,TRBV11-3,few,TRBJ2-1,TGTGCCAGCAGTTTTACAAGGGGCGATGAGCAGTTCTTC,CASSFTRGDEQFF
TRBD2,TRBV7-8,-,TRBJ2-1,TGTGCCAGCAGTCATAGCGGGGGGGCCAGATACAATGAGCAGTTCTTC,CASSHSGGARYNEQFF
-,TRBV9,-,TRBJ1-3,TGTGCCAGCAGCGTAACGGTAGCCGACAGAGCAGGAAACACCATATATTTT,CASSVTVADRAGNTIYF
-,TRBV6-5,few,TRBJ2-7,TGTGCCAGCAGTCCAGCCCTGGGCGGGCTGAACGAGCAGTACTTC,CASSPALGGLNEQYF
TRBD1,TRBV5-1,-,TRBJ2-2,TGCGCCAGCAGCCCAACCCTGGGACAGGACACCGGGGAGCTGTTTTTT,CASSPTLGQDTGELFF
-,TRBV2,-,TRBJ1-5,TGTGCCAGCAGTGAACGGACAGCGTGGGCGGTCAATCAGCCCCAGCATTTT,CASSERTAWAVNQPQHF
-,TRBV10-3,-,TRBJ1-3,TGTGCCATCAGTGTGGGGGGGACGGAGGCAAACACCATATATTTT,CAISVGGTEANTIYF
-,TRBV18,-,TRBJ1-1,TGTGCCAGCTCACCCGTGCAGGGGCCTGGAAGCACTGAAGCTTTCTTT,CASSPVQGPGSTEAFF
-,TRBV29-1,medium-sized,TRBJ2-7,TGCAGCGTTGAAGATCAGGGCTACGAGCAGTACTTC,CSVEDQGYEQYF
TRBD1,TRBV27,-,TRBJ1-2,TGTGCCAGCAGTCTAAGGACAGGAGGAACCTATGGCTACACCTTC,CASSLRTGGTYGYTF
TRBD1,TRBV10-3,-,TRBJ2-7,TGTGCCATCAGTCAGCAGGGGGCCACCTACGAGCAGTACTTC,CAISQQGATYEQYF
TRBD1,TRBV18,few,TRBJ1-6,TGTGCCAGCTCACCACCGGGACAGGGTTCGAATAATTCACCCCTCCACTTT,CASSPPGQGSNNSPLHF